The T cell receptor (beta chain) under discussion was sequenced for a study of siplizumab effects on memory and regulatory T cells. Produced via immunoSEQ multiplex PCR; TCRdb's table is partial and in-frame only. The table has about 100,000 clones, approximately 92% seen once. Study conclusions and caveats: Proliferating siplizumab-culture Tregs lacked confirmation of suppressive function. Just a small share of alloreactive clones was traced back to unstimulated subsets.

The CDR3 contains 18 residues. Germline V gives CDR1 MDHEN, CDR2 SYDVKM. Trimming took off 3 bases at V and 1 base at J, with 22 bases between the two ends. For this clone: The antigen is undetermined.

V usage is TRBV28 and J usage is TRBJ2-7, with D unresolved. The clonotype was recovered from a human donor in good health. Sequenced: CD4+ T cells sorted from blood. The chain's CDR3 is CASSFSLKSPRLSYEQYF. DNA of the CDR3: TGTGCCAGCAGTTTCTCACTGAAATCGCCTAGGCTTTCCTACGAGCAGTACTTC.